This TCR beta chain was identified during a study of cytomegalovirus exposure and HLA in healthy donors. Overall study: HLA-typed donors contributed about 85 million unique TCRs, which were held in an early data release.

General study points: Prior analysis indicated that the majority of TCR beta V segments exhibited productivity approximately 90% or approximately 30% of the time. Researchers reported in a later analysis that a missense DCLRE1C variant was tied to TCR beta V- and J-gene trimming.

Worth noting for this clone: No antigen is known for it. One end of the junction fails to match germline, which may point to a read error.

A multiplex PCR was run with 60 Vbeta primers and 13 Jbeta primers. Sequencing was performed with immunoSEQ multiplex PCR; in TCRdb, only in-frame clones are kept and a portion is missing. This sample carries roughly 160,000 clones, around 80% of them seen once, and the ten largest clones take 2.1%. This CDR3 has 16 residues. The germline CDR1 and CDR2 sequences are MDHEN and SYDVKM. The sample comprised PBMCs. The chain combines TRBV28 with TRBJ2-4, with 9 bases that match TRBD2. This TCR was sampled from a middle-aged man in good health and CMV-seronegative. The CDR3 spells CASSLWTSGAKNSQYF. CDR3 nucleotide sequence: TGTGCCAGCAGTTTATGGACTAGCGGAGCCAAAAACAGTCAGTACTTC.